This T cell receptor (beta chain) was recorded in a study of shared clonotypes between healthy human individuals. Without sorting, samples used tens of millions of PBMCs for genomic DNA. CDR1 SGHRS and CDR2 YFSETQ come from the germline V gene. The length of the CDR3 is 15 residues. V gave up 4 bases and J gave up 2 bases, with 14 bases separating them. Generated by immunoSEQ multiplex PCR, the TCRdb table keeps only in-frame clones and is missing some. The sample holds fewer than 600,000 clones, approximately 80% seen once. The sample consisted of PBMCs. This receptor was taken from a woman between 35 and 50 years old in good health. Some clones in this sample may be carry-over from other donors' samples. This chain uses TRBV5-1 with TRBJ2-3; TRBD1 might be the D (5 bases). CDR3 amino acids: CASSPPDTYTDTQYF. CDR3 in DNA: TGCGCCAGCAGCCCCCCGGACACCTACACAGATACGCAGTATTTT. Supplemented by reference TRBV5-1 and TRBJ2-3, the full variable domain reads KAGVTQTPRYLIKTRGQQVTLSCSPISGHRSVSWYQQTPGQGLQFLFEYFSETQRNKGNFPGRFSGRQFSNSRSEMNVSTLELGDSALYLCASSPPDTYTDTQYFGPGTRLTVL.